Below, 24 T cell receptor beta chains from the same sample are listed, as sequenced in a study of blood T cells in healthy people across ages. It was with a sample-barcoded 5' primer and a J-beta primer mix that a second PCR of roughly 7 to 12 cycles was run. Using its own MiXCR run on the 5' RACE reads, TCRdb lists one record per CDR3 protein. In the table there are 1.2 million to 1.5 million distinct CDR3 sequences, roughly 40% of which are singletons. The sequencing input was blood. Receptors were obtained from a woman between 18 and 29 years old in good health.

The V call is TRBV2, the J call TRBJ1-2; D is unclear. This CDR3 has 14 residues. The germline gives CDR1 SNHLY, CDR2 FYNNEI. Deletions cut 6 bases from V and 6 bases from J, with 17 bases between. This CDR3 is CASSVQSTSNGYTF. The CDR3 coding sequence is TGTGCCAGCAGCGTACAGTCGACCAGTAATGGCTACACCTTC.

This clonotype was found a few times. The chain is built from TRBV4-2 and TRBJ2-7, with TRBD2 matching over 9 bases. CDR3 length equals 15 residues. Germline CDR1 LGHNA, CDR2 YNFKEQ. The V gene end was trimmed by 0 bases and the J gene end by 1 base; junction bases not matched to a gene: 1. CDR3: CASSQELAGSYEQYF. The CDR3 bases are TGTGCCAGCAGCCAAGAACTAGCGGGTTCCTACGAGCAGTACTTC.

The genes are TRBV29-1 and TRBJ1-1, with D uncertain. CDR3 length equals 12 residues. V was clipped by 7 bases and J by 2 bases, with 11 bases between them. The germline gives CDR1 SQVTM, CDR2 ANQGSEA. CDR3 loop: CSASVANTEAFF. As DNA, the CDR3 is TGCAGCGCTAGTGTGGCAAACACTGAAGCTTTCTTT. Drawing the rest from reference TRBV29-1 and TRBJ1-1, the complete variable domain is SAVISQKPSRDICQRGTSLTIQCQVDSQVTMMFWYRQQPGQSLTLIATANQGSEATYESGFVIDKFPISRPNLTFSTLTVSNMSPEDSSIYLCSASVANTEAFFGQGTRLTVV.

This clonotype showed up just a few times. J is TRBJ1-4 and V is TRBV18; 8 positions agree with TRBD1. The CDR3 runs 16 residues. Trimming removed 0 bases from V and 7 bases from J; junction bases left unmatched: 7. Germline V lookup: CDR1 KGHSH, CDR2 LQKENI. CDR3 protein: CASSPPVGQDSEKLFF. The CDR3 nucleotides are TGTGCCAGCTCACCACCAGTGGGACAGGATAGTGAAAAACTGTTTTTT.

This rearrangement joins TRBV19 to TRBJ2-1; possible D gene TRBD2, 6 bases. V dropped 9 bases and J dropped 4 bases, with 22 bases sitting between them. In germline, CDR1 is LNHDA, CDR2 SQIVND (reference sequence). The CDR3 extends over 16 amino acids. The CDR3 DNA follows: TGTGCCAGCTCTATAGGGGCCGGGAGTAAGTACAATGAGCAGTTCTTC. It specifies CASSIGAGSKYNEQFF. The complete variable domain, with remaining parts taken from reference TRBV19 and TRBJ2-1, reads DGGITQSPKYLFRKEGQNVTLSCEQNLNHDAMYWYRQDPGQGLRLIYYSQIVNDFQKGDIAEGYSVSREKKESFPLTVTSAQKNPTAFYLCASSIGAGSKYNEQFFGPGTRLTVL.

The V gene is TRBV10-3, the J gene TRBJ2-5; the match to TRBD2 covers 10 bases. Per the germline V gene, CDR1 is ENHRY and CDR2 is SYGVKD. Trimming removed 3 bases from V and 11 bases from J; junction bases left unmatched: 18. The CDR3 contains 17 residues. In DNA form, the CDR3 reads TGTGCCATCAGTGATCCCAGCGGGAGGGGCTCCTACAATGAGCAGTACTTC. This codes for CAISDPSGRGSYNEQYF.

This clonotype was picked up a small number of times. The chain employs TRBV11-2 and TRBJ2-2, with 8 bases aligning to TRBD1. This CDR3 has 15 amino acids. With 6 bases clipped from V and 5 bases from J, the junction kept 8 bases outside the gene matches. Germline CDR1 reads SGHAT; CDR2 reads FQNNGV. The CDR3 region is CASSHRTGRTGELFF. CDR3 nucleotides: TGTGCCAGCAGTCACAGGACAGGGCGAACCGGGGAGCTGTTTTTT.

This chain joins TRBV6-5 and TRBJ2-1; D may match TRBD1 or TRBD2 (6 bases each). CDR1 is MNHEY and CDR2 is SVGAGI in the germline V gene. This CDR3 spans 15 amino acids. V lost 0 bases and J 9 bases, leaving 15 bases between the germline ends. The CDR3 loop reads CASSYSLTGASEQFF. The DNA for the CDR3 is TGTGCCAGCAGTTACTCCCTGACGGGGGCAAGTGAGCAGTTCTTC.

The genes are TRBV7-9 and TRBJ2-5; D ambiguous. The J call may be faulty, since TRBJ2-7 better matches the DNA end. CDR3 length: 12 residues. From germline, CDR1 is SEHNR and CDR2 FQNEAQ (reference sequence). CDR3 sequence (DNA): TGTGCCAGCAGCATAACCAACTACGAGCAGTACTTC. Translated, it gives CASSITNYEQYF.

This chain uses TRBV25-1 with TRBJ1-2; D not resolved. CDR1 is MGHDK and CDR2 is SYGVNS in the germline V gene. Trimming shortened V by 3 bases and J by 4 bases, and 12 bases separated the two germline ends. The CDR3 sequence is 14 residues long. The CDR3 sequence: CASSDAVRLYGYTF. CDR3 coding DNA: TGTGCCAGCAGTGATGCGGTACGGCTCTATGGCTACACCTTC.

J is TRBJ1-5 and V is TRBV7-2; D unclear. CDR1 is SGHTA, CDR2 FQGNSA, per germline. The CDR3 loop spans 13 amino acids. Trimming pared 0 bases from V and 9 bases from J, leaving 9 bases between. The CDR3 is CASSLASVPPQHF. The CDR3 coding sequence is TGTGCCAGCAGCTTAGCTTCGGTTCCGCCCCAGCATTTT.

This chain connects TRBV7-8 to TRBJ2-4; D ambiguous. Per germline, CDR1 SGHVS and CDR2 FQNEAQ. V gave up 0 bases and J gave up 1 base, with 16 bases separating them. The CDR3 length is 18 residues. CDR3 sequence: CASSLAVISQVAKNIQYF. The CDR3 DNA reads TGTGCCAGCAGCTTAGCGGTCATATCGCAAGTGGCCAAAAACATTCAGTACTTC.

V usage is TRBV20-1 and J usage is TRBJ2-2, with TRBD2 matching over 8 bases. The V gene's germline CDR1 is DFQATT and CDR2 SNEGSKA (reference sequence). J gave up 5 bases and V 0 bases, and 8 bases lay outside the gene matches. The CDR3 covers 16 residues. CDR3 bases: TGCAGTGCTAGAGATACGGGGGGGGCCCGAACCGGGGAGCTGTTTTTT. It codes for CSARDTGGARTGELFF.

About this clonotype: The junction departs from the called germline gene at one end, perhaps through a read error. The chain links TRBV7-2 to TRBJ1-6, with TRBD1 matching over 8 bases. The germline V gene encodes CDR1 SGHTA and CDR2 FQGNSA. The CDR3 contains 17 residues. The CDR3 loop is CASSTGGRVYMNSPLRF. CDR3 DNA sequence: TGTGCCAGCAGCACAGGGGGTCGAGTTTATATGAATTCACCCCTCCGCTTT.

The chain has TRBV7-2 and TRBJ2-7, with D perhaps matching TRBD2 (6 bases). V was shortened by 1 base and J by 2 bases, with 9 bases between the two germline ends. This CDR3 is built from 14 residues. From germline, CDR1 is SGHTA and CDR2 FQGNSA. The CDR3 region is CASSLVAEAYEQYF. CDR3 nucleotides: TGTGCCAGCAGCTTAGTAGCGGAAGCCTACGAGCAGTACTTC.

This rearrangement joins TRBV11-2 to TRBJ2-1, with 13 bases aligning to TRBD2. CDR3 length: 16 amino acids. V trimming: 6 bases; J trimming: 7 bases; junction bases outside the gene matches: 9. The V gene's germline CDR1 is SGHAT and CDR2 FQNNGV. This CDR3 reads CASSFPGTSGENEQFF. The CDR3 DNA follows: TGTGCCAGCAGTTTCCCCGGGACTAGCGGGGAGAATGAGCAGTTCTTC.

This chain joins TRBV30 and TRBJ2-3; TRBD2 might be the D (6 bases). The CDR3 consists of 14 residues. V was pared by 3 bases and J by 4 bases, with 14 bases between. CDR1 and CDR2 from the germline V gene are GTSNPN and SVGIG (reference sequence). For the CDR3, the DNA is TGTGCCTGGAGCGGGGGAATGGACCCAGATACGCAGTATTTT. Translating it yields CAWSGGMDPDTQYF.

Notes on this clonotype: At one of its ends the junction is not consistent with the germline gene, which may arise from a read error. The chain links TRBV4-1 to TRBJ2-7; a possible D gene is TRBD2 (5 bases). The CDR3 length is 15 residues. CDR1 is MGHRA, CDR2 YSYEKL, per germline. CDR3 DNA: TGCGCCAGCAGCCAAGTAGGGAGAGCCTCCTACGAGCAGTGCTTC. Translated: CASSQVGRASYEQCF.

This clonotype occurred a few times. The chain has TRBV7-9 and TRBJ1-6; a weak D match, TRBD1 (6 bases). Trimming shortened V by 4 bases and J by 7 bases, and 14 bases separated the two germline ends. The germline gives CDR1 SEHNR, CDR2 FQNEAQ (reference sequence). The CDR3 is 15 amino acids. Written as DNA, the CDR3 is TGTGCCAGCAGCTCGGGGGCAGGACTGAATTCACCCCTCCACTTT. Translated, it gives CASSSGAGLNSPLHF.

This clonotype was observed many times. V usage is TRBV7-2 and J usage is TRBJ1-2; D is uncertain. Trimming shortened V by 5 bases and J by 2 bases, and 9 bases separated the two germline ends. Germline V lookup: CDR1 SGHTA, CDR2 FQGNSA. This CDR3 is built from 13 residues. DNA of the CDR3: TGTGCCAGCAGCCTGGGAATAAACTATGGCTACACCTTC. Residues: CASSLGINYGYTF.

V gene TRBV15 combines with J gene TRBJ1-4; no firm D call. This CDR3 spans 13 amino acids. CDR1 is LNHNV and CDR2 is YYDKDF in the germline V gene (reference sequence). Trimming took 3 bases from V and 5 from J, leaving 7 bases between them. CDR3 DNA: TGTGCCACCAGCAGCGTTATCAATGAAAAACTGTTTTTT. This translates into CATSSVINEKLFF. The full variable domain, completed using reference TRBV15 and TRBJ1-4, is DAMVIQNPRYQVTQFGKPVTLSCSQTLNHNVMYWYQQKSSQAPKLLFHYYDKDFNNEADTPDNFQSRRPNTSFCFLDIRSPGLGDTAMYLCATSSVINEKLFFGSGTQLSVL.

The sample holds a few counts of this clonotype. The gene calls are TRBV25-1 and TRBJ2-7, with D perhaps being TRBD1 or TRBD2 (5 bases each). Germline loops: CDR1 MGHDK, CDR2 SYGVNS. V shed 2 bases and J shed 0 bases, with 11 bases lying between them. The CDR3 extends over 15 amino acids. The CDR3 sequence: CASSEGWGNSYEQYF. DNA for the CDR3: TGTGCCAGCAGTGAAGGATGGGGGAACTCCTACGAGCAGTACTTC.

This clonotype was recorded a few times. This chain uses TRBV9 with TRBJ2-3; 10 bases line up with TRBD2. Germline V gene sequence: CDR1 SGDLS, CDR2 YYNGEE. CDR3 length: 14 residues. Trimming at V came to 0 bases and at J to 9 bases, leaving 4 bases not matched to a gene. CDR3 coding DNA: TGTGCCAGCAGCGTAGAAACTAGCGGGGAGACGCAGTATTTT. Protein sequence: CASSVETSGETQYF.

The table lists this clonotype with a few counts. The rearrangement joins TRBV5-5 to TRBJ1-1; 7 bases line up with TRBD1. Germline values: CDR1 SGHKS, CDR2 YYEKEE (reference sequence). V was pared by 4 bases and J by 7 bases, with 7 bases of the junction left unmatched. This CDR3 spans 13 amino acids. The CDR3 loop reads CASSGDSPLEAFF. The CDR3 coding sequence is TGTGCCAGCAGCGGGGACAGCCCACTTGAAGCTTTCTTT.